The 15 T cell receptor beta chains presented below share a single source sample, sequenced in a study of PD-1 blockade in classical Hodgkin lymphoma. There was relapse after autologous stem cell transplantation in every patient, and there was variation in brentuximab vedotin exposure. The method was immunoSEQ multiplex PCR; TCRdb's version includes in-frame clones alone and lacks a portion of them. The repertoire holds about 41,000 clones, with approximately 86% as singletons. The sequencing used peripheral blood mononuclear cells (PBMCs), collected before the second cycle of nivolumab. Source of these receptors: a human donor with classical Hodgkin lymphoma.

The chain links TRBV10-3 to TRBJ1-6, with D perhaps matching TRBD1 (5 bases). Trimming pared 4 bases from V and 9 bases from J, leaving 10 bases between. The V gene's germline CDR1 is ENHRY and CDR2 SYGVKD. There are 13 residues in the CDR3. The CDR3: CAISVGGPSPLHF. Written as DNA, the CDR3 is TGTGCCATCAGTGTGGGGGGACCTTCACCCCTCCACTTT.

V and J are TRBV7-8 and TRBJ2-3; D is tentatively TRBD1 or TRBD2 (5 bases each). Per germline, CDR1 SGHVS and CDR2 FQNEAQ. This CDR3 spans 17 amino acids. The germline V and J ends were trimmed by 5 bases and 0 bases, with 18 bases remaining between them. Here the CDR3 DNA reads TGTGCCAGCAGCCCTATGAGGGGACCAAAAAGCACAGATACGCAGTATTTT. The encoded protein is CASSPMRGPKSTDTQYF.

V gene TRBV19 combines with J gene TRBJ2-7; possibly TRBD1 for D (5 bases). V was trimmed by 6 bases and J by 4 bases, leaving 10 bases between them. The CDR3 consists of 12 residues. Per germline, CDR1 LNHDA and CDR2 SQIVND (reference sequence). CDR3 in amino acids: CASSRQPYEQYF. In DNA form, the CDR3 reads TGTGCCAGTAGCCGACAGCCTTACGAGCAGTACTTC.

This sequence joins TRBV6-1 and TRBJ2-7; 8 bases match TRBD2. Germline CDR1 and CDR2: MNHNS and SASEGT. V was pared by 6 bases and J by 4 bases, with 8 bases of the junction left unmatched. The CDR3 covers 14 residues. As DNA, the CDR3 is TGTGCCAGCAGAGATAGCGGGGCGAAATACGAGCAGTACTTC. It is translated as CASRDSGAKYEQYF.

The chain joins TRBV2 to TRBJ1-6; D may be TRBD1 (5 bases). CDR1 is SNHLY and CDR2 is FYNNEI in the germline V gene. CDR3 length: 13 residues. Trimming pared 6 bases from V and 8 bases from J, leaving 11 bases between. The CDR3 sequence: CASRGDRYSPLHF. DNA for the CDR3: TGTGCCAGCAGAGGGGACCGATATTCACCCCTCCACTTT. The full variable domain, completed using reference TRBV2 and TRBJ1-6, is EPEVTQTPSHQVTQMGQEVILRCVPISNHLYFYWYRQILGQKVEFLVSFYNNEISEKSEIFDDQFSVERPDGSNFTLKIRSTKLEDSAMYFCASRGDRYSPLHFGNGTRLTVT.

The V call is TRBV7-2, the J call TRBJ2-7; tentative D call: TRBD1 (6 bases). V was cut by 8 bases and J by 0 bases, with 14 bases left in between. The germline V gene has CDR1 SGHTA and CDR2 FQGNSA. The CDR3 extends over 14 amino acids. The CDR3 coding sequence is TGTGCCAGCTCCCTGCGAGGGGGCTCCTACGAGCAGTACTTC. Translation gives CASSLRGGSYEQYF.

The rearrangement joins TRBV27 to TRBJ2-3; maybe TRBD1 (6 bases). V gave up 8 bases and J gave up 3 bases, with 15 bases separating them. The germline gives CDR1 MNHEY, CDR2 SMNVEV (reference sequence). The length of the CDR3 is 14 residues. The CDR3 reads CASQAGARTDTQYF. The CDR3 DNA follows: TGTGCCAGCCAGGCAGGGGCGCGGACAGATACGCAGTATTTT.

This clone occurred once. The genes are TRBV6-5 and TRBJ2-5; D may be TRBD1 or TRBD2 (5 bases each). From germline, CDR1 is MNHEY and CDR2 SVGAGI. The CDR3 loop spans 15 amino acids. V was trimmed by 0 bases and J by 2 bases, leaving 10 bases between them. The CDR3 region is CASSYSGPTQETQYF. CDR3 in DNA: TGTGCCAGCAGTTACTCGGGACCAACTCAAGAGACCCAGTACTTC.

The chain is built from TRBV6-5 and TRBJ1-6, with 12 bases matching TRBD1. The germline gives CDR1 MNHEY, CDR2 SVGAGI. Germline trimming cut 0 bases from V and 10 bases from J; bases unmatched to any gene: 4. This CDR3 contains 16 residues. The CDR3 spells CASSYSGQGANSPLHF. The CDR3 coding sequence is TGTGCCAGCAGTTACTCGGGACAGGGGGCAAACTCACCCCTCCACTTT.

This clone appeared once. The J gene is TRBJ2-7, the V gene TRBV21-1; TRBD2, the table's D call, was not compared with the DNA. TRBV21-1 is labeled a pseudogene. The CDR3 runs 19 residues. CDR3 nucleotides: TGTGCCAGCAGCCTAGCAAGTCCAGGGAGGAAGAGGCCCCTCTACGAGCAGTACTTC. Amino acids: CASSLASPGRKRPLYEQYF.

V usage is TRBV19 and J usage is TRBJ2-7, with 9 bases lining up with TRBD2. The CDR3 has 17 residues. CDR1 is LNHDA, CDR2 SQIVND, per germline (reference sequence). J gave up 0 bases and V 6 bases, and 12 bases lay outside the gene matches. In DNA form, the CDR3 reads TGTGCCAGTAGCCCGGATCTACTAGCGGGCCTCTCCTACGAGCAGTACTTC. Protein product: CASSPDLLAGLSYEQYF. The complete variable domain, with remaining parts taken from reference TRBV19 and TRBJ2-7, reads DGGITQSPKYLFRKEGQNVTLSCEQNLNHDAMYWYRQDPGQGLRLIYYSQIVNDFQKGDIAEGYSVSREKKESFPLTVTSAQKNPTAFYLCASSPDLLAGLSYEQYFGPGTRLTVT.

This chain links TRBV19 with TRBJ1-1; weak D call: TRBD1 (5 bases). Germline CDR1 LNHDA, CDR2 SQIVND (reference sequence). Deletions cut 9 bases from V and 5 bases from J, with 16 bases between. The CDR3 is 13 residues long. This CDR3 is CASQMGGRTEAFF. CDR3 bases: TGTGCCAGCCAGATGGGGGGGAGGACTGAAGCTTTCTTT.

This clone was detected only a few times. The chain combines TRBV6-4 with TRBJ2-1, with no clear D. Germline V CDR1 and CDR2: MRHNA, SNTAGT. Trimming removed 4 bases from V and 5 bases from J, with 9 bases in between. CDR3 length: 13 residues. The CDR3 sequence is CASSVAGNNEQFF. CDR3 sequence (DNA): TGTGCCAGCAGTGTGGCTGGGAACAATGAGCAGTTCTTC.

The chain has TRBV18 and TRBJ2-2; no reliable D call. Germline lookup yields CDR1 KGHSH and CDR2 LQKENI. The CDR3 has 16 residues. Trimming took off 3 bases at V and 2 bases at J, with 13 bases between the two ends. In nucleotides, the CDR3 is TGTGCCAGCTCACCGGTCATGGTCCCAAACACCGGGGAGCTGTTTTTT. This sequence encodes CASSPVMVPNTGELFF.

The chain links TRBV7-8 to TRBJ1-1; D is undetermined. Germline values: CDR1 SGHVS, CDR2 FQNEAQ. Between the trimmed V and J ends, which lost 2 bases and 4 bases, there was a span of 8 bases. The CDR3 sequence is 13 residues long. The chain's CDR3 is CASSLRRVTEAFF. The CDR3 nucleotides read TGTGCCAGCAGCTTACGTCGGGTCACTGAAGCTTTCTTT.